Sequencing of this T cell receptor beta chain was carried out in a study of pediatric ulcerative colitis. V was shortened by 5 bases and J by 7 bases, with 20 bases between the two germline ends. The germline V gene encodes CDR1 LNHDA and CDR2 SQIVND (reference sequence). The CDR3 is 16 residues long. The blood sample was taken during the colonoscopy visit. As concerns this clone: The antigen remains unidentified.

The table came from immunoSEQ multiplex PCR; TCRdb's copy has only in-frame clones and leaves some out. The sample has around 64,000 clones; about 90% are singletons. Broader study findings: Repertoires came from total lymphocyte DNA, so rare subsets like regulatory T cells may be missed. Rectal repertoires separated controls, mild-moderate and acute severe colitis.

This TCR came from a boy aged 5-17 years with severe ulcerative colitis. The V call is TRBV19, the J call TRBJ1-4; D is perhaps TRBD1 (6 bases). The sequencing input was blood. The CDR3 bases are TGTGCCAGTAGTTCCCTTCAGGGGTCGGGTAGTGAAAAACTGTTTTTT. As protein: CASSSLQGSGSEKLFF.